The present T cell receptor beta chain was sequenced within a study of blood T cells in healthy people across ages. Each of the donors had approximately 10 milliliters of peripheral blood drawn into EDTA-treated Vacutainer tubes. From germline, CDR1 is DFQATT and CDR2 SNEGSKA (reference sequence). V was pared by 5 bases and J by 4 bases, with 12 bases between. This CDR3 has 13 amino acids. Comments on this clonotype: Its antigen is unidentified.

With a J-beta primer mix and a sample-barcoded 5' primer, a second PCR ran 7 to 11 cycles. One entry per CDR3 protein results from TCRdb running MiXCR on the 5' RACE reads. Of 550,000 to 700,000 distinct CDR3 sequences in the sample, 25% to 30% were seen once. Study-level findings and limits: Naive T cell percentage and TCR beta diversity correlated strongly. Higher diversity and more naive CD4+ cells were features of long-lived donors, compared to aged donors.

Sequences were obtained from blood. The genes are TRBV20-1 and TRBJ2-1; TRBD1 is a possible D gene (5 bases). This receptor was obtained from a woman between 65 and 79 years old in good health. The CDR3 DNA reads as TGCAGTGCTCGGACAACCGGATACAATGAGCAGTTCTTC. This gives the protein CSARTTGYNEQFF.